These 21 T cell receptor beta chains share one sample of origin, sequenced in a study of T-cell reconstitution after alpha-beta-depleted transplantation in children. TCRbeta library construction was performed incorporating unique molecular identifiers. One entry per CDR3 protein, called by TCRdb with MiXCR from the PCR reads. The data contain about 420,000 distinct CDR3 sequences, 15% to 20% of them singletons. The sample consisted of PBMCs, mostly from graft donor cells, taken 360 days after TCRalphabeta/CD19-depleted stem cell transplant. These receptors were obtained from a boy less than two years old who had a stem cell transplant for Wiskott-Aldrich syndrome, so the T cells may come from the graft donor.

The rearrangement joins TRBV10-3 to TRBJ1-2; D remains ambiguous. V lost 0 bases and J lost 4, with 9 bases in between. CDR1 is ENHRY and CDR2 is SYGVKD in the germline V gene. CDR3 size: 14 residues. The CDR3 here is CAISESAAGYGYTF. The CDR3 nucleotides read TGTGCCATCAGTGAGTCGGCGGCTGGCTATGGCTACACCTTC.

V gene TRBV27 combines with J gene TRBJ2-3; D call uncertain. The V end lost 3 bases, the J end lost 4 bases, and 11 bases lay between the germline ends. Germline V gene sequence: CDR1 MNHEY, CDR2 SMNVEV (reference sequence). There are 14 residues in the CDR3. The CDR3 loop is CASSFSGRSDTQYF. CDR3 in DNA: TGTGCCAGCAGTTTTTCAGGAAGGTCAGATACGCAGTATTTT.

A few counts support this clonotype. CDR3 region: CSARFTKETQYF. CDR3 nucleotide sequence: TGCAGTGCTAGGTTTACTAAAGAGACCCAGTACTTC. The chain joins TRBV20-1 to TRBJ2-5, with D uncertain. This CDR3 region has 12 residues. The ends were cut back, 3 bases at V and 3 bases at J, with 8 bases in the middle. Germline lookup yields CDR1 DFQATT and CDR2 SNEGSKA (reference sequence).

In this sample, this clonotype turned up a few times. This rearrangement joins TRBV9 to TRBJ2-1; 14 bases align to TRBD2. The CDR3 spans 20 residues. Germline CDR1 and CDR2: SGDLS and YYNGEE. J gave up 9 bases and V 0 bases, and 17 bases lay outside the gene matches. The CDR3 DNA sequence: TGTGCCAGCAGCGTAGCCGCCGTTTCCGGGACTAGCGGGAGCCTTGGTGAGCAGTTCTTC. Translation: CASSVAAVSGTSGSLGEQFF.

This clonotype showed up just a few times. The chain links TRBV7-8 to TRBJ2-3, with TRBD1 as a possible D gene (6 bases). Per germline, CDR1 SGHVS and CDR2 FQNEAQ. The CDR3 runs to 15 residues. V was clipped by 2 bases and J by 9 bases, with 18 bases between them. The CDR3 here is CASSLWGHPTETQYF. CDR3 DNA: TGTGCCAGCAGCTTATGGGGACACCCAACTGAGACGCAGTATTTT. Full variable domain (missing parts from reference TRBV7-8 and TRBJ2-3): GAGVSQSPRYKVAKRGQDVALRCDPISGHVSLFWYQQALGQGPEFLTYFQNEAQLDKSGLPSDRFFAERPEGSVSTLKIQRTQQEDSAVYLCASSLWGHPTETQYFGPGTRLTVL.

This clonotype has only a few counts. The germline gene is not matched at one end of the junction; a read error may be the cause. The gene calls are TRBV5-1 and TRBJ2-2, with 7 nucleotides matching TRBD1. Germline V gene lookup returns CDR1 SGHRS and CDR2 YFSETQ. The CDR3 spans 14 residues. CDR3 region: CVSKGQEKPGELFF. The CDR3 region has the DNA TGCGTCAGCAAAGGACAGGAAAAGCCCGGGGAGCTGTTTTTT.

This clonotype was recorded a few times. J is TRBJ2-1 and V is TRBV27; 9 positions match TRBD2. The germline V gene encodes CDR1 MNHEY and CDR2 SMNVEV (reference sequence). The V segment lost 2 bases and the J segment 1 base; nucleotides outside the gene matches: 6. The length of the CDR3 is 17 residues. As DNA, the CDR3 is TGTGCCAGCAGTTTAAAAGGGCGGGAGGGGTCCTACAATGAGCAGTTCTTC. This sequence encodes CASSLKGREGSYNEQFF.

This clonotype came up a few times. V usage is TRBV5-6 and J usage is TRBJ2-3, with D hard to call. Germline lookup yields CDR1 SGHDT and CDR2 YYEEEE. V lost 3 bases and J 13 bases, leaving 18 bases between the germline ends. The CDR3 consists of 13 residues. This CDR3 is CASSWTLGEEEYF. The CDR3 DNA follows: TGTGCCAGCAGCTGGACCCTAGGTGAAGAAGAGTATTTT. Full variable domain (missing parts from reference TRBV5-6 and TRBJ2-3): DAGVTQSPTHLIKTRGQQVTLRCSPKSGHDTVSWYQQALGQGPQFIFQYYEEEERQRGNFPDRFSGHQFPNYSSELNVNALLLGDSALYLCASSWTLGEEEYFGPGTRLTVL.

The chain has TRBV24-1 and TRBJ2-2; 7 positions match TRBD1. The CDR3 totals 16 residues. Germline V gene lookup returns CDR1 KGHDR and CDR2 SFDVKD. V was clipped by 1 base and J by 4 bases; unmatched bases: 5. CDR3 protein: CATSDFGQESTGELFF. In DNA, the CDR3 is TGTGCCACCAGTGATTTTGGACAGGAAAGCACCGGGGAGCTGTTTTTT.

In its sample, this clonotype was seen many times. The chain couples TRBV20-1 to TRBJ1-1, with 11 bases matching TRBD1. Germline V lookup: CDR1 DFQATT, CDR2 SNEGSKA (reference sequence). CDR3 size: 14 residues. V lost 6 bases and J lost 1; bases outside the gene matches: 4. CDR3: CSAPDRGRNTEAFF. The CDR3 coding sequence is TGCAGTGCACCGGACAGGGGGCGGAACACTGAAGCTTTCTTT.

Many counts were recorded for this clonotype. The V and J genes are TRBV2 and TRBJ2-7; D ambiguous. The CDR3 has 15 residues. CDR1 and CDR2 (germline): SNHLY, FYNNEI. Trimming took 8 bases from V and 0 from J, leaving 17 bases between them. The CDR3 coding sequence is TGTGCCAGCCGCCCAGAGATTCACCGCTCCTACGAGCAGTACTTC. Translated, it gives CASRPEIHRSYEQYF.

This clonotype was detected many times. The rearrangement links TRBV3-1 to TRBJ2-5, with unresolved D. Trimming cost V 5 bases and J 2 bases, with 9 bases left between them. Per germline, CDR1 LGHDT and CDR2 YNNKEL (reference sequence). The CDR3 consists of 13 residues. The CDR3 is CASSFGYQETQYF. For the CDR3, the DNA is TGTGCCAGCAGCTTCGGATATCAAGAGACCCAGTACTTC.

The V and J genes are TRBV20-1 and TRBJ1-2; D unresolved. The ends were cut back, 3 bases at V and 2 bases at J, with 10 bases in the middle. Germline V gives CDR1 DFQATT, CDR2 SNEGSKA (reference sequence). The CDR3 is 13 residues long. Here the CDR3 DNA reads TGCAGTGCTAGGGCCTCCGCCAACTATGGCTACACCTTC. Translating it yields CSARASANYGYTF.

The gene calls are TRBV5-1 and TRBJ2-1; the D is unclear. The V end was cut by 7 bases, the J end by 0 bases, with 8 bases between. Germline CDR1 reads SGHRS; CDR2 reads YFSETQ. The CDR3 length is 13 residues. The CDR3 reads CASQESSYNEQFF. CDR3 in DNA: TGCGCCAGCCAGGAGAGCTCCTACAATGAGCAGTTCTTC.

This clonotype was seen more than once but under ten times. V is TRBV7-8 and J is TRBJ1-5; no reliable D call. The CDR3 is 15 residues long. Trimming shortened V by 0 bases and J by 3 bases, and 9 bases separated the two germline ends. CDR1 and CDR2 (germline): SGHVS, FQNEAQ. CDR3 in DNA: TGTGCCAGCAGCTTAGCGAGGCAGTCCAATCAGCCCCAGCATTTT. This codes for CASSLARQSNQPQHF.

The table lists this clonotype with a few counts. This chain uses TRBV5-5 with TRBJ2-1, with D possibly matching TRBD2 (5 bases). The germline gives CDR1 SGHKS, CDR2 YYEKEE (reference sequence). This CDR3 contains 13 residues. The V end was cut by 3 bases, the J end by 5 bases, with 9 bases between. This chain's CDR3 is CASSYGLDNEQFF. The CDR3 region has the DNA TGTGCCAGCAGCTATGGACTGGACAATGAGCAGTTCTTC.

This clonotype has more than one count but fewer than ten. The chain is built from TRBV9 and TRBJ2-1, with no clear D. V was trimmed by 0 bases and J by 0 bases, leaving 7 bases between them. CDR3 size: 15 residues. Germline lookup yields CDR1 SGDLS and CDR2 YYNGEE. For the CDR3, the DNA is TGTGCCAGCAGCGTAGAAGGGTTCTCCTACAATGAGCAGTTCTTC. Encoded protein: CASSVEGFSYNEQFF.

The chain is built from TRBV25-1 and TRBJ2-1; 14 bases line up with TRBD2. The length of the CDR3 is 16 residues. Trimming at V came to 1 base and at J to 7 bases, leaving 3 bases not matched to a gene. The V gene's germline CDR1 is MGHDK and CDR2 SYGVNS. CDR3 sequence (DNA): TGTGCCAGCAGTGAATGGGGACTAGCGGGAGAGAATGAGCAGTTCTTC. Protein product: CASSEWGLAGENEQFF. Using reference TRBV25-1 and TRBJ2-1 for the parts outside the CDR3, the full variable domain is EADIYQTPRYLVIGTGKKITLECSQTMGHDKMYWYQQDPGMELHLIHYSYGVNSTEKGDLSSESTVSRIRTEHFPLTLESARPSHTSQYLCASSEWGLAGENEQFFGPGTRLTVL.

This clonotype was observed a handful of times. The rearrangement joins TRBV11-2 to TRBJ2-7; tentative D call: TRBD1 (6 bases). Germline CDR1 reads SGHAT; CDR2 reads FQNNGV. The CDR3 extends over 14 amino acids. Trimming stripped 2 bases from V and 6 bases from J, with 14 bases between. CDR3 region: CASSLLGGDGEQYF. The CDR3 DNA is TGTGCCAGCAGCTTATTAGGGGGTGACGGCGAGCAGTACTTC.

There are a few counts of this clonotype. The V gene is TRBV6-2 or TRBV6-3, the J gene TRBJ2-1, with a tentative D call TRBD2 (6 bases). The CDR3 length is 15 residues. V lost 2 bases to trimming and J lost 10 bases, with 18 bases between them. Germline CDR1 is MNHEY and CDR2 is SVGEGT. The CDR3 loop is CASSYGGTPEGEQFF. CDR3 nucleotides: TGTGCCAGCAGTTACGGGGGGACCCCAGAAGGGGAGCAGTTCTTC.

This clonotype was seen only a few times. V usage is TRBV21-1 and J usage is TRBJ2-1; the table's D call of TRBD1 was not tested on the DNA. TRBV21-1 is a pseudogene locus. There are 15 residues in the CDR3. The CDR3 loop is CASSTGGSSYNEQFF. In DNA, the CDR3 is TGTGCCAGCAGTACGGGGGGGAGCTCCTACAATGAGCAGTTCTTC.